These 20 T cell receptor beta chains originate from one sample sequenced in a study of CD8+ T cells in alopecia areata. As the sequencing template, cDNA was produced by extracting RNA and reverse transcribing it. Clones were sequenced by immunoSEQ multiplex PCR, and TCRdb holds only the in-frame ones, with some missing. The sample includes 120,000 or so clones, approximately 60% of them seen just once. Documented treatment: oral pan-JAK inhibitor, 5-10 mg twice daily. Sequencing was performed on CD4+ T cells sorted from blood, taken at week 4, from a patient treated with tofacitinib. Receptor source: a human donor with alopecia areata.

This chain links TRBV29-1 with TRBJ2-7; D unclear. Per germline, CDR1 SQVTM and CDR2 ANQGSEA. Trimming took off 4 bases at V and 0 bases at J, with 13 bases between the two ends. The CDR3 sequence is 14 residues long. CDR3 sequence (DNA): TGCAGCGTTGGAAGGGATACGAGCTCCTACGAGCAGTACTTC. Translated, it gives CSVGRDTSSYEQYF.

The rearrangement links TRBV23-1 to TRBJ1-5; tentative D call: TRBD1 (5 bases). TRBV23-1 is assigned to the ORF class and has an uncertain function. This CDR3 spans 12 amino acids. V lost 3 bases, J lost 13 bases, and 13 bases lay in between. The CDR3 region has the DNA TGCGCCAGCAGTCACAGTGGGGACCCACAGCATTTT. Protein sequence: CASSHSGDPQHF.

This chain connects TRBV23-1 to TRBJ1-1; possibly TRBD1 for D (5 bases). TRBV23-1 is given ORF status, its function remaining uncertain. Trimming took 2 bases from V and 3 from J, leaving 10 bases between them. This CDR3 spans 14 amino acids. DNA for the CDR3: TGCGCCAGCAGTCAAACAGGCAGGGACACTGAAGCTTTCTTT. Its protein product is CASSQTGRDTEAFF.

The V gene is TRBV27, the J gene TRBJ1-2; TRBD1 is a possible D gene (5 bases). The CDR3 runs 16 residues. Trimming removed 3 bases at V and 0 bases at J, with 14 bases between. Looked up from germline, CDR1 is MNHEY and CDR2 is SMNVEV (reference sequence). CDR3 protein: CASSFLSRDPNYGYTF. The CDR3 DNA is TGTGCCAGCAGTTTCCTCAGCCGGGACCCTAACTATGGCTACACCTTC.

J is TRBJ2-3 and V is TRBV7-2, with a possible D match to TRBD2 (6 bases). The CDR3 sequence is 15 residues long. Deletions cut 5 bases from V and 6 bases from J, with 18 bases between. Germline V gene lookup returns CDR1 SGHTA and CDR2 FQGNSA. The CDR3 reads CASSPAGTYRDTQYF. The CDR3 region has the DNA TGTGCCAGCAGCCCCGCCGGGACTTATAGGGATACGCAGTATTTT.

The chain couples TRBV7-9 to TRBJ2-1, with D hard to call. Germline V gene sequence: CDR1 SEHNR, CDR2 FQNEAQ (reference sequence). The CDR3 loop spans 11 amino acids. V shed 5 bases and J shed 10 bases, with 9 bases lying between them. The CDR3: CASSAGFEQFF. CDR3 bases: TGTGCCAGCAGCGCCGGCTTCGAGCAGTTCTTC.

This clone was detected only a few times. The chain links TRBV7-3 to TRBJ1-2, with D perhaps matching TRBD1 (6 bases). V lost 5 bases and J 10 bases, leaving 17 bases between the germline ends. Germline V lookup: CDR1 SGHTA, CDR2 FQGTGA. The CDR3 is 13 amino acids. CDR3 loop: CASSHEGGFDYTF. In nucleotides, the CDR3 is TGTGCCAGCAGCCATGAGGGGGGCTTTGACTACACCTTC.

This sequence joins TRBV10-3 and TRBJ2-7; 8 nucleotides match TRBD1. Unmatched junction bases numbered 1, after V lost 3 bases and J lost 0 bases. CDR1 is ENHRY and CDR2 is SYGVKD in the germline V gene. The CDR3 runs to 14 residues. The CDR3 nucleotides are TGTGCCATCAGTGAACAGGGGGGCTCCTACGAGCAGTACTTC. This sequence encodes CAISEQGGSYEQYF.

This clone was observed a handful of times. In DNA form, the CDR3 reads TGTGCCAGCAGCCAAGTACAAGAGACCCAGTACTTC. Translating gives CASSQVQETQYF. This chain links TRBV14 with TRBJ2-5; D gene ambiguous. Trimming left V 1 base short and J 2 bases short, with 2 bases between. The CDR3 extends over 12 amino acids. Per the germline V gene, CDR1 is SGHDN and CDR2 is FVKESK. Supplemented by reference TRBV14 and TRBJ2-5, the full variable domain reads EAGVTQFPSHSVIEKGQTVTLRCDPISGHDNLYWYRRVMGKEIKFLLHFVKESKQDESGMPNNRFLAERTGGTYSTLKVQPAELEDSGVYFCASSQVQETQYFGPGTRLLVL.

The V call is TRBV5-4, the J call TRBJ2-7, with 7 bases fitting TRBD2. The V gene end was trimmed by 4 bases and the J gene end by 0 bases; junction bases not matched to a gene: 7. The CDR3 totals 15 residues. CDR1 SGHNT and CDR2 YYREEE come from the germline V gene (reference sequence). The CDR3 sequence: CASSDRREGSYEQYF. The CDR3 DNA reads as TGTGCCAGCAGCGACAGAAGGGAGGGCTCCTACGAGCAGTACTTC. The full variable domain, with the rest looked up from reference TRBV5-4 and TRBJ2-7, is ETGVTQSPTHLIKTRGQQVTLRCSSQSGHNTVSWYQQALGQGPQFIFQYYREEENGRGNFPPRFSGLQFPNYSSELNVNALELDDSALYLCASSDRREGSYEQYFGPGTRLTVT.

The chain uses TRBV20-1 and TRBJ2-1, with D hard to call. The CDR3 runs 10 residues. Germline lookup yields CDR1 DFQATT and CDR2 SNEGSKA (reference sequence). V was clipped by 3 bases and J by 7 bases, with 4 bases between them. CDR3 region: CSARENEQFF. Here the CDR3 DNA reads TGCAGTGCTAGGGAAAATGAGCAGTTCTTC.

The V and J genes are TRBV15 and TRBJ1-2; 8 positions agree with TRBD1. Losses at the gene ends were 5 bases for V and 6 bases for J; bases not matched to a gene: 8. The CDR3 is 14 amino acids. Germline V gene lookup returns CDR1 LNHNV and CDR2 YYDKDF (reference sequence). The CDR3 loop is CATSHTGGWDGYTF. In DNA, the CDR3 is TGTGCCACCAGCCACACAGGGGGTTGGGATGGCTACACCTTC.

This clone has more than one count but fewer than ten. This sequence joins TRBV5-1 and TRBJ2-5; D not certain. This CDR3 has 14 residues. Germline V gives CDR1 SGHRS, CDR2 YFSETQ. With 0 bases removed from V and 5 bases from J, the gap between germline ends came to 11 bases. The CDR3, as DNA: TGCGCCAGCAGCTTGGATAGTATGGGCGAGACCCAGTACTTC. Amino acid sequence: CASSLDSMGETQYF.

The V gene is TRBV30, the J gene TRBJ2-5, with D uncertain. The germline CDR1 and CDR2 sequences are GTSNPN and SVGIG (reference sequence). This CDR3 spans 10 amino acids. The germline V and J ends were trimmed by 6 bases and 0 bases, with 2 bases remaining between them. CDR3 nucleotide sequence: TGTGCCTGCAACCAAGAGACCCAGTACTTC. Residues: CACNQETQYF.

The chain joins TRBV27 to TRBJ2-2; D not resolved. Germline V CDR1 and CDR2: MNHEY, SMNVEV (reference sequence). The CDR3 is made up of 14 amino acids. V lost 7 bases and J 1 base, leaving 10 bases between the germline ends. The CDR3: CASMKGGNTGELFF. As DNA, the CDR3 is TGTGCCAGCATGAAGGGCGGGAACACCGGGGAGCTGTTTTTT.

CDR3: CASSIGTYEQYF. The CDR3 region has the DNA TGTGCCAGCAGTATAGGGACCTACGAGCAGTACTTC. V usage is TRBV28 and J usage is TRBJ2-7; no definite D call. Trimming took 5 bases from V and 2 from J, leaving 7 bases between them. The CDR3 spans 12 residues. Germline V gene lookup returns CDR1 MDHEN and CDR2 SYDVKM.

The CDR3 here is CAISPGHPNAYNEQFF. In DNA form, the CDR3 reads TGTGCCATTTCACCGGGACACCCCAACGCCTACAATGAGCAGTTCTTC. The chain recombines TRBV10-3 with TRBJ2-1; D is perhaps TRBD1 (6 bases). The CDR3 sequence is 16 residues long. The V gene lost 9 bases and the J gene lost 2 bases, with 20 bases spanning the gap. The germline CDR1 and CDR2 sequences are ENHRY and SYGVKD.

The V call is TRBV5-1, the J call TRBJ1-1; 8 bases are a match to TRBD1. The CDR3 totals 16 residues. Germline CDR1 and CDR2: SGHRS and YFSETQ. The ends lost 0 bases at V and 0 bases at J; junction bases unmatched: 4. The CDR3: CASSLGQGLLNTEAFF. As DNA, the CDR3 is TGCGCCAGCAGCTTGGGACAGGGGCTCTTGAACACTGAAGCTTTCTTT.

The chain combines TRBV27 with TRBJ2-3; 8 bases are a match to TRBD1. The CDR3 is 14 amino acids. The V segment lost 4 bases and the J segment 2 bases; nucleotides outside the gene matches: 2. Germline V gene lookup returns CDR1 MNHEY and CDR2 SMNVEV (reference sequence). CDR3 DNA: TGTGCCAGCAGTTCGACAGGGGTCACAGATACGCAGTATTTT. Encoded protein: CASSSTGVTDTQYF.

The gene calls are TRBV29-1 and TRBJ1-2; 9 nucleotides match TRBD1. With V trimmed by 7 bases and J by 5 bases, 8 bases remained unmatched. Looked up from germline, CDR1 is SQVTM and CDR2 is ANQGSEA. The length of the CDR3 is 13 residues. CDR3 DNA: TGCAGCGCCAGTCCGGGACAGGGATATGGCTACACCTTC. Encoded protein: CSASPGQGYGYTF.